Listed here are 19 T cell receptor beta chains from one sample, sequenced in a study of T cell clones after liver transplantation. Profiled with immunoSEQ multiplex PCR; TCRdb holds only in-frame clones, not every one. The sample carries some 13,000 clones, 74% recorded once. Here the sequenced sample was CD8+ T cells from blood, taken at the 22-month timepoint. The receptors originated from a human patient who received a liver transplant. Among the T cells, some may be from the graft donor.

This clone was picked up a small number of times. Here the CDR3 reads CASSETGSSGGELFF. The CDR3, as DNA: TGTGCCAGCAGTGAAACGGGTTCCTCGGGCGGGGAGCTGTTTTTT. This sequence joins TRBV6-4 and TRBJ2-2, with no clear D. Trimming pared 3 bases from V and 7 bases from J, leaving 15 bases between. There are 15 residues in the CDR3. CDR1 and CDR2 from the germline V gene are MRHNA and SNTAGT.

The chain has TRBV7-2 and TRBJ2-7; maybe TRBD1 (6 bases). V dropped 2 bases and J dropped 3 bases, with 14 bases sitting between them. This CDR3 region has 15 residues. The germline gives CDR1 SGHTA, CDR2 FQGNSA. Here the CDR3 reads CASSLIGGGSYEQYF. The CDR3 region has the DNA TGTGCCAGCAGCTTAATAGGGGGTGGTAGCTACGAGCAGTACTTC.

The V and J genes are TRBV11-2 and TRBJ2-7; 7 bases map to TRBD1. Germline V gene lookup returns CDR1 SGHAT and CDR2 FQNNGV. The CDR3 length is 15 residues. The ends lost 4 bases at V and 2 bases at J; junction bases unmatched: 8. CDR3 residues: CASSYQQGRAYEQYF. DNA of the CDR3: TGTGCCAGCAGCTACCAACAGGGGCGCGCCTACGAGCAGTACTTC.

The chain combines TRBV4-3 with TRBJ2-1; the match to TRBD2 covers 9 bases. Trimming removed 0 bases from V and 4 bases from J; junction bases left unmatched: 7. CDR1 and CDR2 (germline): LGHNA, YSLEER. This CDR3 is 17 amino acids long. As DNA, the CDR3 is TGCGCCAGCAGCCAAGAGGGGCCTAGCGGGGAATACAATGAGCAGTTCTTC. Amino acids: CASSQEGPSGEYNEQFF.

The chain links TRBV21-1 to TRBJ1-1; TRBD1, the D gene given by the table, was not confirmed from the DNA. TRBV21-1 is recorded as a pseudogene. This CDR3 is 15 amino acids long. The CDR3 is CASSKLWSVYTEAFF. The CDR3 nucleotides read TGTGCCAGCAGCAAATTATGGTCAGTATACACTGAAGCTTTCTTT.

The chain is built from TRBV7-2 and TRBJ1-5, with D possibly being TRBD1 (6 bases). Trimming took off 5 bases at V and 4 bases at J, with 18 bases between the two ends. This CDR3 is built from 16 residues. Germline CDR1 and CDR2: SGHTA and FQGNSA. CDR3 nucleotides: TGTGCCAGCAGCACCGACGGGCGGCAGGGGAATCAGCCCCAGCATTTT. This codes for CASSTDGRQGNQPQHF.

This chain joins TRBV5-6 and TRBJ1-1; D is uncertain. Germline V gives CDR1 SGHDT, CDR2 YYEEEE. The V gene lost 2 bases and the J gene lost 8 bases, with 10 bases spanning the gap. CDR3 size: 12 residues. The CDR3 nucleotides read TGTGCCAGCAGCTTCAGGAGAGACGAAGCTTTCTTT. It codes for CASSFRRDEAFF. The full variable domain, completed using reference TRBV5-6 and TRBJ1-1, is DAGVTQSPTHLIKTRGQQVTLRCSPKSGHDTVSWYQQALGQGPQFIFQYYEEEERQRGNFPDRFSGHQFPNYSSELNVNALLLGDSALYLCASSFRRDEAFFGQGTRLTVV.

V gene TRBV4-1 combines with J gene TRBJ2-7; tentatively, D is TRBD1 (5 bases). Per germline, CDR1 MGHRA and CDR2 YSYEKL. V lost 0 bases and J lost 3, with 9 bases in between. This CDR3 has 14 amino acids. The CDR3 region is CASSQDSGLYEQYF. In DNA, the CDR3 is TGCGCCAGCAGCCAAGATTCAGGGCTCTACGAGCAGTACTTC.

This chain connects TRBV4-3 to TRBJ2-3, with 11 bases identical to TRBD2. Looked up from germline, CDR1 is LGHNA and CDR2 is YSLEER. The junction had 5 bases not matched to a gene; V was cut back by 2 bases and J by 4 bases. The CDR3 is made up of 16 amino acids. The CDR3 is CASSQKGLADPDTQYF. CDR3 DNA sequence: TGCGCCAGCAGCCAAAAGGGACTAGCGGACCCAGATACGCAGTATTTT.

This chain uses TRBV6-6 with TRBJ2-2; 7 nucleotides agree with TRBD2. J was trimmed by 6 bases and V by 4 bases; bases with no gene match: 8. The CDR3 is 15 amino acids. Germline CDR1 reads MNHNY; CDR2 reads SVGAGI (reference sequence). The CDR3 DNA reads TGTGCCAGCAGTTTCAGCGGGACGGTGGCCGGGGAGCTGTTTTTT. Translation gives CASSFSGTVAGELFF.

This sequence joins TRBV4-1 and TRBJ1-1; D remains unclear. CDR3 length equals 13 residues. The V and J ends lost 4 bases and 0 bases respectively, with 6 bases between them. CDR1 is MGHRA and CDR2 is YSYEKL in the germline V gene. CDR3 protein: CASSPGLNTEAFF. The CDR3 DNA is TGCGCCAGCAGCCCAGGCCTGAACACTGAAGCTTTCTTT.

Many counts were recorded for this clone. The chain joins TRBV18 to TRBJ1-6; D is uncertain. V was clipped by 5 bases and J by 0 bases, with 11 bases between them. The CDR3 consists of 16 residues. CDR1 is KGHSH and CDR2 is LQKENI in the germline V gene. CDR3 protein: CASSSDPSSYNSPLHF. CDR3 nucleotide sequence: TGTGCCAGCTCATCGGATCCGAGCTCCTATAATTCACCCCTCCACTTT.

This clone appeared a single time. This chain joins TRBV7-9 and TRBJ2-2; D gene ambiguous. The CDR3 spans 19 residues. The V gene's germline CDR1 is SEHNR and CDR2 FQNEAQ (reference sequence). The V and J ends lost 1 base and 0 bases respectively, with 18 bases between them. The DNA for the CDR3 is TGTGCCAGCAGCTTAGTGATGGGCGGACGGACCGCGAACACCGGGGAGCTGTTTTTT. It specifies CASSLVMGGRTANTGELFF.

The gene calls are TRBV19 and TRBJ2-7, with a possible D match to TRBD2 (6 bases). Germline V lookup: CDR1 LNHDA, CDR2 SQIVND (reference sequence). With 7 bases removed from V and 5 bases from J, the gap between germline ends came to 21 bases. The CDR3 sequence is 15 residues long. The CDR3 DNA reads TGTGCCAGTACTCCCGCCGGGGACTTGGAGAACGAGCAGTACTTC. This codes for CASTPAGDLENEQYF.

The gene calls are TRBV13 and TRBJ1-4; a weak D match, TRBD1 (5 bases). The CDR3 has 13 amino acids. CDR1 and CDR2 (germline): PRHDT, FYEKMQ (reference sequence). Trimming cost V 4 bases and J 4 bases, with 7 bases left between them. The chain's CDR3 is CASSSGVNEKLFF. Written as DNA, the CDR3 is TGTGCCAGCAGCTCGGGGGTTAATGAAAAACTGTTTTTT.

The count of this clone is one. The V call is TRBV7-8, the J call TRBJ1-1; 7 bases fit TRBD1. Germline V gene lookup returns CDR1 SGHVS and CDR2 FQNEAQ. The CDR3 is 15 residues long. The V segment lost 5 bases and the J segment 10 bases; nucleotides outside the gene matches: 16. The CDR3 loop reads CASSGRTGPPRGAFF. CDR3 bases: TGTGCCAGCAGCGGACGGACAGGTCCACCGAGAGGAGCTTTCTTT. Full variable domain (rest looked up from reference TRBV7-8 and TRBJ1-1): GAGVSQSPRYKVAKRGQDVALRCDPISGHVSLFWYQQALGQGPEFLTYFQNEAQLDKSGLPSDRFFAERPEGSVSTLKIQRTQQEDSAVYLCASSGRTGPPRGAFFGQGTRLTVV.

This clone has a handful of counts. This chain connects TRBV7-9 to TRBJ2-7; perhaps D is TRBD1 or TRBD2 (5 bases each). The germline V gene has CDR1 SEHNR and CDR2 FQNEAQ (reference sequence). This CDR3 has 14 amino acids. V lost 4 bases to trimming and J lost 2 bases, with 12 bases between them. The CDR3 region has the DNA TGTGCCAGCAGCTCCCCGGGGCAGCCCTACGAGCAGTACTTC. Translating gives CASSSPGQPYEQYF.

For the CDR3, the DNA is TGTGCCAGCAGTGAGGCCGATGAGCAGTTCTTC. Its translation is CASSEADEQFF. This sequence joins TRBV7-6 and TRBJ2-1; D is undetermined. Germline lookup yields CDR1 SGHVS and CDR2 FNYEAQ. CDR3 length equals 11 residues. Trimming stripped 6 bases from V and 8 bases from J, with 8 bases between.

The gene calls are TRBV4-3 and TRBJ1-5; no definite D call. The CDR3 is 15 amino acids. CDR1 and CDR2 (germline): LGHNA, YSLEER. V lost 0 bases, J lost 0 bases, and 6 bases lay in between. The CDR3 coding sequence is TGCGCCAGCAGCCAAGAGTGGAATAGCAATCAGCCCCAGCATTTT. It is translated as CASSQEWNSNQPQHF.